This T cell receptor (beta chain) was profiled in a study of blood T cell repertoires in COVID-19. TCRdb keeps only in-frame clones here, not all; method: immunoSEQ multiplex PCR. The sample lists fewer than 250,000 clones, approximately 82% occurring once. Germline V gene lookup returns CDR1 SGDLS and CDR2 YYNGEE. Trimming removed 7 bases from V and 8 bases from J, with 19 bases in between. The CDR3 extends over 14 amino acids. This rearrangement joins TRBV9 to TRBJ2-1; a weak D match, TRBD1 (6 bases). Sequencing was done on a sample of peripheral blood. This receptor was taken from a woman aged 70-85 years with active or convalescent COVID-19. CDR3 amino acids: CASSYGQGIDEQFF. CDR3 coding DNA: TGTGCCAGCTCCTATGGCCAGGGGATTGATGAGCAGTTCTTC.